These 11 T cell receptor beta chains share one sample of origin, sequenced in a study of siplizumab effects on memory and regulatory T cells. Sequencing used immunoSEQ multiplex PCR; TCRdb keeps in-frame clones, though not all of them. The sample lists about 120,000 clones; roughly 89% were seen once. The sequencing input was CD4+ T cells sorted from blood. The receptors were sampled from a human donor in good health.

A word on this clone: Its ends do not fully match the called genes, so a read error is possible. V usage is TRBV9 and J usage is TRBJ2-1; D not certain. The CDR3 has 15 amino acids. Germline CDR1 is SGDLS and CDR2 is YYNGEE. The CDR3 loop is CASSAGPLSSNEQFF. The CDR3 region has the DNA TGTGCCAGCAGCGCCGGACCCCTCTCCTCCAATGAGCAGTTCTTC.

V and J are TRBV9 and TRBJ2-7; 7 bases fit TRBD1. The CDR3 is made up of 15 amino acids. The V segment lost 4 bases and the J segment 4 bases; nucleotides outside the gene matches: 11. Per the germline V gene, CDR1 is SGDLS and CDR2 is YYNGEE. The CDR3 region has the DNA TGTGCCAGCAGCAGAGAGGGGGCCCCTCTTTACGAGCAGTACTTC. This translates into CASSREGAPLYEQYF.

This clone appeared a single time. The chain recombines TRBV5-5 with TRBJ2-3; perhaps TRBD1 as D (6 bases). The germline V and J ends were trimmed by 6 bases and 6 bases, with 11 bases remaining between them. This CDR3 has 12 amino acids. The V gene's germline CDR1 is SGHKS and CDR2 YYEKEE (reference sequence). The DNA of the CDR3 is TGTGCCAGCAAAACAGGGTACGATACGCAGTATTTT. This codes for CASKTGYDTQYF. The full variable domain, with the rest looked up from reference TRBV5-5 and TRBJ2-3, is DAGVTQSPTHLIKTRGQQVTLRCSPISGHKSVSWYQQVLGQGPQFIFQYYEKEERGRGNFPDRFSARQFPNYSSELNVNALLLGDSALYLCASKTGYDTQYFGPGTRLTVL.

This chain links TRBV5-1 with TRBJ2-1, with 8 bases fitting TRBD2. This CDR3 is built from 17 residues. Germline V CDR1 and CDR2: SGHRS, YFSETQ. V gave up 4 bases and J gave up 0 bases; unmatched junction bases: 9. The CDR3 DNA reads as TGCGCCAGCAGCCCCTTAAGCGGGAGCAACTCCTACAATGAGCAGTTCTTC. It is translated as CASSPLSGSNSYNEQFF.

V and J are TRBV5-1 and TRBJ1-3, with D unresolved. There are 15 residues in the CDR3. V was shortened by 1 base and J by 0 bases, with 8 bases between the two germline ends. Per germline, CDR1 SGHRS and CDR2 YFSETQ. The CDR3 coding sequence is TGCGCCAGCAGCTTGATGGGGAGCTCTGGAAACACCATATATTTT. The encoded protein is CASSLMGSSGNTIYF.

V usage is TRBV2 and J usage is TRBJ2-3; TRBD2 matches 7 bases. From germline, CDR1 is SNHLY and CDR2 FYNNEI. This CDR3 has 12 residues. Trimming took 6 bases from V and 4 from J; bases not matched to a gene: 1. The CDR3 coding sequence is TGTGCCAGCAGGGGAGGGTCAGATACGCAGTATTTT. Protein: CASRGGSDTQYF.

V is TRBV19 and J is TRBJ1-2; D is undetermined. Germline V gives CDR1 LNHDA, CDR2 SQIVND (reference sequence). CDR3 size: 16 residues. Trimming took 1 base from V and 2 from J, leaving 14 bases between them. CDR3 loop: CASSIGGGGTNYGYTF. Here the CDR3 DNA reads TGTGCCAGTAGTATAGGCGGAGGAGGAACCAACTATGGCTACACCTTC.

This clone was counted once. The rearrangement joins TRBV5-6 to TRBJ2-3, with D possibly being TRBD1 (6 bases). The CDR3 extends over 14 amino acids. V lost 4 bases, J lost 1 base, and 10 bases lay in between. From germline, CDR1 is SGHDT and CDR2 YYEEEE. CDR3 bases: TGTGCCAGCAGCATCAAGGGGGGCACAGATACGCAGTATTTT. Encoded protein: CASSIKGGTDTQYF.

This sequence joins TRBV5-1 and TRBJ2-1, with 7 bases lining up with TRBD2. V trimming: 3 bases; J trimming: 4 bases; junction bases outside the gene matches: 13. This CDR3 has 17 residues. Germline CDR1 SGHRS, CDR2 YFSETQ. This CDR3 reads CASSWGIMVGLYNEQFF. For the CDR3, the DNA is TGCGCCAGCAGCTGGGGAATCATGGTGGGACTATACAATGAGCAGTTCTTC.

J is TRBJ2-7 and V is TRBV27; tentatively, D is TRBD1 or TRBD2 (5 bases each). The germline gives CDR1 MNHEY, CDR2 SMNVEV (reference sequence). The CDR3 extends over 11 amino acids. V was pared by 8 bases and J by 2 bases, with 7 bases between. CDR3 amino acids: CASQGPYEQYF. The CDR3 DNA reads TGTGCCAGCCAGGGACCCTACGAGCAGTACTTC.

This CDR3 is CASSSGLLNHEQFF. The DNA for the CDR3 is TGCGCCAGCAGCTCGGGACTATTGAATCATGAGCAGTTCTTC. This chain uses TRBV5-1 with TRBJ2-1, with TRBD2 identical over 7 bases. The V gene end was trimmed by 3 bases and the J gene end by 8 bases; junction bases not matched to a gene: 8. Germline CDR1 SGHRS, CDR2 YFSETQ. The CDR3 has 14 amino acids.